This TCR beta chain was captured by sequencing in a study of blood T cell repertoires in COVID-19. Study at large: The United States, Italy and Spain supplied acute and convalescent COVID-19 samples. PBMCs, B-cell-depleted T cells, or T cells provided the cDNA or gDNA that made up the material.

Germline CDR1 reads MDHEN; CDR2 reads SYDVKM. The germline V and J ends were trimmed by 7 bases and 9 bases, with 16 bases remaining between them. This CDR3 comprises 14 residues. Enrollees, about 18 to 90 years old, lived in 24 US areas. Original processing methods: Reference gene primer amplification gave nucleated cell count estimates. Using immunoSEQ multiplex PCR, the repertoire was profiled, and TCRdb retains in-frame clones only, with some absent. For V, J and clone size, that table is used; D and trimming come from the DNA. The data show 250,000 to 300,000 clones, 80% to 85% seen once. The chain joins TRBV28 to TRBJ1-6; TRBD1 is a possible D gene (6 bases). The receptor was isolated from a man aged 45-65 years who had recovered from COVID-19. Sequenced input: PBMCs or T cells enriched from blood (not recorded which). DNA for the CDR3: TGTGCCAGCAACCAAGACAGGTTCCTTTCACCCCTCCACTTT. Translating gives CASNQDRFLSPLHF.